A selection of T cell receptor beta chains follows, all from one sample in a study of T cell responses to AZD1222 COVID-19 vaccine. Sequencing used immunoSEQ multiplex PCR; TCRdb keeps in-frame clones, though not all of them. The table has about 180,000 clones, about 87% seen once. Specimen: peripheral blood, collected 28 days after the second dose of the MenACWY control vaccine. All receptors derive from an adult who received the MenACWY meningococcal vaccine as a control. CDR3s include the opening cysteine and the closing phenylalanine or tryptophan. A D gene is named only where the DNA matches it firmly.

J,V,D,length,CDR3,DNA
TRBJ1-6,TRBV7-9,TRBD1,13,CASRDRENSPLHF,TGTGCCAGCCGGGACAGGGAGAATTCACCCCTCCACTTT
TRBJ2-7,TRBV28,TRBD1,15,CASITGGRGNYEQYF,TGTGCCAGCATTACAGGGGGCCGAGGGAACTACGAGCAGTACTTC
TRBJ1-2,TRBV7-2,-,13,CASSLWSVYGYTF,TGTGCCAGCAGCTTATGGTCAGTCTATGGCTACACCTTC
TRBJ1-2,TRBV5-1,-,15,CASSLDGDRDYGYTF,TGCGCCAGCAGCTTGGACGGGGATAGGGACTATGGCTACACCTTC
TRBJ1-1,TRBV27,-,13,CASSFTGNTEAFF,TGTGCCAGCAGTTTTACGGGGAACACTGAAGCTTTCTTT
TRBJ1-1,TRBV7-3,-,14,CASSPGGPVTEAFF,TGTGCCAGCAGCCCTGGGGGACCCGTAACTGAAGCTTTCTTT
TRBJ2-7,TRBV3-1/TRBV3-2,-,15,CASSQLRDNPYEQYF,TGTGCCAGCAGCCAACTCCGGGATAACCCCTACGAGCAGTACTTC
TRBJ1-6,TRBV2,-,11,CASTLNSPLHF,TGTGCCAGCACCCTTAATTCACCCCTCCACTTT
TRBJ2-1,TRBV2,-,16,CASPKGTPSPANEQFF,TGTGCCAGCCCCAAAGGGACTCCTAGTCCAGCGAATGAGCAGTTCTTC
TRBJ2-3,TRBV5-1,-,13,CASSLGTADTQYF,TGCGCCAGCAGCTTGGGGACCGCAGATACGCAGTATTTT
TRBJ1-3,TRBV19,TRBD1,17,CASSMVDRGQAGNTIYF,TGTGCCAGTAGTATGGTGGACAGGGGGCAAGCTGGAAACACCATATATTTT
TRBJ2-7,TRBV7-8,-,16,CASSPGGGGIANEQYF,TGTGCCAGCAGCCCCGGGGGAGGGGGGATTGCCAACGAGCAGTACTTC